The clone carrying this TCR beta chain has a count of ten or more. What it binds is not known. CDR3 regions were amplified by Arm-PCR using iRepertoire HTBI primers to build TCR beta libraries. TCRdb recomputed calls from the multiplex PCR reads with MiXCR, one row per CDR3 protein. The repertoire consists of about 540,000 distinct CDR3 sequences, with 13% occurring once and the leading ten covering roughly 9.7%. Time point specified: newly diagnosed GD, antithyroid drugs for less than 3 months. Preparation of the TCR library used RNA extracted from PBMCs. This entry comes from a study of regulatory T cells in long-lasting Graves disease. Whole-study results and caveats: Segments TRBV28, TRBJ1-2 and TRBJ2-5 showed preferential usage in persistent disease.

This CDR3 spans 12 amino acids. Deletions cut 3 bases from V and 3 bases from J, with 8 bases between. The V gene's germline CDR1 is SQVTM and CDR2 ANQGSEA. Another study also made use of these data, one on T cells in Graves' hyperthyroidism and ophthalmopathy. That study adds: Lactation, pregnancy, other autoimmune disease or uncontrolled infection led to exclusion of patients. The diagnostic basis comprised clinical symptoms, serum thyroxine and TRAb, thyroid ultrasound and orbital computed tomography. Initially, a first-round RT-PCR of the TCR CDR3 employed the HTBI primer set.

The input for sequencing was peripheral blood mononuclear cells (PBMCs), taken at new diagnosis, from a patient treated with antithyroid drugs. This receptor was obtained from a man aged 25 to 45 with Graves disease. The rearrangement uses TRBV29-1 and TRBJ1-1, with D perhaps TRBD1 (5 bases). In DNA, the CDR3 is TGCAGCGTTGAGGGGGTGGACACTGAAGCTTTCTTT. It is translated as CSVEGVDTEAFF. Full variable domain (remainder filled in from reference TRBV29-1 and TRBJ1-1): SAVISQKPSRDICQRGTSLTIQCQVDSQVTMMFWYRQQPGQSLTLIATANQGSEATYESGFVIDKFPISRPNLTFSTLTVSNMSPEDSSIYLCSVEGVDTEAFFGQGTRLTVV.